The TCR beta chain described here comes from a study of T cells in Graves' hyperthyroidism and ophthalmopathy. Amplified TCR beta CDR3 regions derived from RNA transcripts. The HTBI primer set was used in a first-round RT-PCR of the TCR CDR3. From the multiplex PCR reads, TCRdb called clonotypes with MiXCR, one entry per CDR3 protein. Here the sample spans approximately 430,000 distinct CDR3 sequences, 15% to 18% being singletons. Stability of Graves' hyperthyroidism was defined as absent ophthalmopathy progression within 18 months. Reasons for excluding patients were uncontrolled infection, other autoimmune disease, pregnancy or lactation. The study, taken as a whole, reports: Researchers found most expanded thyroid clonotypes above 0.001 in blood as well. Ophthalmopathy and stable hyperthyroidism were told apart by a 13 V-J model.

Many counts were recorded for this clonotype. What it recognizes is unknown. Sequences were obtained from blood. The origin of this receptor is a woman aged 18-29 years with Graves' hyperthyroidism.

The CDR3 DNA sequence: TGCAGTGCTTTGAGCGGGAGGACCTACAATGAGCAGTTCTTC. Its translation is CSALSGRTYNEQFF. V usage is TRBV20-1 and J usage is TRBJ2-1, with TRBD2 identical over 9 bases. This CDR3 has 14 residues. With V trimmed by 5 bases and J by 2 bases, 4 bases remained unmatched. Germline V gene sequence: CDR1 DFQATT, CDR2 SNEGSKA (reference sequence).